A single sample gave rise to the 17 T cell receptor beta chains below, sequenced in a study of blood T cells in healthy people across ages. It was with a sample-barcoded 5' primer and a J-beta primer mix that a second PCR of roughly 7 to 12 cycles was run. TCRdb processed the 5' RACE reads anew with MiXCR; each CDR3 protein has one entry. The sample holds approximately 1,000,000 distinct CDR3 sequences, 35% to 50% seen once. The source material was blood. Receptors were obtained from a woman aged 60-75 years in good health.

The chain joins TRBV20-1 to TRBJ1-4, with D tentatively TRBD1 (5 bases). Germline lookup yields CDR1 DFQATT and CDR2 SNEGSKA (reference sequence). The CDR3 has 16 amino acids. The V end lost 4 bases, the J end lost 0 bases, and 15 bases lay between the germline ends. The CDR3: CSAISGDSSTNEKLFF. DNA for the CDR3: TGCAGTGCTATAAGCGGGGACTCTTCAACTAATGAAAAACTGTTTTTT.

The V call is TRBV27, the J call TRBJ1-2, with D perhaps matching TRBD1 (6 bases). This CDR3 comprises 16 residues. Germline CDR1 is MNHEY and CDR2 is SMNVEV (reference sequence). V was shortened by 5 bases and J by 1 base, with 17 bases between the two germline ends. The CDR3 sequence is CASSPPRTEGNYGYTF. For the CDR3, the DNA is TGTGCCAGCAGTCCGCCTCGGACAGAGGGTAACTATGGCTACACCTTC.

V and J are TRBV5-1 and TRBJ1-1, with D hard to call. The germline gives CDR1 SGHRS, CDR2 YFSETQ. Trimming shortened V by 4 bases and J by 3 bases, and 13 bases separated the two germline ends. This CDR3 comprises 14 residues. The CDR3 nucleotides read TGCGCCAGCAGCGCGATGGTCGGGGACACTGAAGCTTTCTTT. Translating it yields CASSAMVGDTEAFF.

The rearrangement joins TRBV27 to TRBJ1-1, with TRBD1 as a possible D gene (6 bases). The CDR3 totals 14 residues. V was clipped by 8 bases and J by 1 base, with 14 bases between them. Germline V CDR1 and CDR2: MNHEY, SMNVEV (reference sequence). In nucleotides, the CDR3 is TGTGCCAGCGGAGGGGGTGCAGGGAACACTGAAGCTTTCTTT. It specifies CASGGGAGNTEAFF.

This clonotype was observed a few times. The chain employs TRBV27 and TRBJ2-7, with 7 bases identical to TRBD1. The CDR3 runs to 14 residues. J gave up 9 bases and V 5 bases, and 13 bases lay outside the gene matches. Germline loops: CDR1 MNHEY, CDR2 SMNVEV (reference sequence). This CDR3 reads CASSRGQPITVQYF. The CDR3 nucleotides are TGTGCCAGCAGTCGGGGACAGCCGATTACGGTGCAGTACTTC.

This clonotype was seen more than once but under ten times. This sequence joins TRBV12-3 or TRBV12-4 and TRBJ2-7; D may be TRBD2 (5 bases). There are 12 residues in the CDR3. The germline V and J ends were trimmed by 5 bases and 6 bases, with 11 bases remaining between them. CDR3 sequence (DNA): TGTGCCAGCAGTGGAGATAGCGTCGAGCAGTACTTC. It codes for CASSGDSVEQYF.

The rearrangement uses TRBV10-2 and TRBJ1-1; D is ambiguous. Germline V gene data show CDR1 as WSHSY and CDR2 as SAAADI. This CDR3 comprises 13 residues. The V gene lost 0 bases and the J gene lost 5 bases, with 7 bases spanning the gap. The CDR3 bases are TGCGCCAGCAGTGAGTCGGGTTTTACTGAAGCTTTCTTT. Translated, it gives CASSESGFTEAFF.

This chain uses TRBV3-1 with TRBJ2-2, with 8 bases lining up with TRBD2. CDR3 length equals 14 residues. Germline CDR1 is LGHDT and CDR2 is YNNKEL (reference sequence). The V segment lost 2 bases and the J segment 6 bases; nucleotides outside the gene matches: 2. As DNA, the CDR3 is TGTGCCAGCAGCCAATTCGGGAGGGCCGGGGAGCTGTTTTTT. This encodes CASSQFGRAGELFF.

The rearrangement uses TRBV29-1 and TRBJ2-1, with D uncertain. With the DNA end fitting TRBJ2-7 better, the J assignment may be wrong. CDR1 SQVTM and CDR2 ANQGSEA come from the germline V gene. This CDR3 contains 14 residues. CDR3 nucleotide sequence: TGCAGCGTTGAAACAGTGAGCTCCTACAATGAGCAGTACTTC. It translates to CSVETVSSYNEQYF.

The rearrangement joins TRBV28 to TRBJ2-1; perhaps TRBD1 as D (6 bases). The V gene's germline CDR1 is MDHEN and CDR2 SYDVKM. The CDR3 spans 15 residues. Trimming shortened V by 6 bases and J by 9 bases, and 21 bases separated the two germline ends. This chain's CDR3 is CASSTGQSQSGEQFF. CDR3 bases: TGTGCCAGCAGCACTGGACAGTCTCAGAGTGGTGAGCAGTTCTTC.

The genes are TRBV25-1 and TRBJ2-5; either TRBD1 or TRBD2 may supply D (5 bases each). The CDR3 has 16 amino acids. V gave up 0 bases and J gave up 1 base, with 12 bases separating them. The V gene's germline CDR1 is MGHDK and CDR2 SYGVNS. CDR3 in amino acids: CASSEYPGAVQETQYF. For the CDR3, the DNA is TGTGCCAGCAGTGAATATCCCGGGGCAGTCCAAGAGACCCAGTACTTC. Filled out from reference TRBV25-1 and TRBJ2-5, the complete variable domain reads EADIYQTPRYLVIGTGKKITLECSQTMGHDKMYWYQQDPGMELHLIHYSYGVNSTEKGDLSSESTVSRIRTEHFPLTLESARPSHTSQYLCASSEYPGAVQETQYFGPGTRLLVL.

This clonotype was recorded a few times. For the CDR3, the DNA is TGCAGCGCGGACACTGAAGCTTTCTTT. Translated: CSADTEAFF. The chain couples TRBV29-1 to TRBJ1-1, with D unresolved. Germline V gene sequence: CDR1 SQVTM, CDR2 ANQGSEA. Trimming took off 7 bases at V and 3 bases at J, with 3 bases between the two ends. This CDR3 is 9 amino acids long.

There are a few counts of this clonotype. The rearrangement links TRBV5-1 to TRBJ2-1; TRBD2 aligns across 7 bases. The V gene's germline CDR1 is SGHRS and CDR2 YFSETQ. This CDR3 is built from 13 residues. V lost 7 bases to trimming and J lost 3 bases; unmatched junction nucleotides: 4. The CDR3 DNA sequence: TGCGCCAGCCGGCTAGCGGACTACAATGAGCAGTTCTTC. Translated, it gives CASRLADYNEQFF. Looking up the rest from reference TRBV5-1 and TRBJ2-1 gives the full variable domain: KAGVTQTPRYLIKTRGQQVTLSCSPISGHRSVSWYQQTPGQGLQFLFEYFSETQRNKGNFPGRFSGRQFSNSRSEMNVSTLELGDSALYLCASRLADYNEQFFGPGTRLTVL.

This clonotype showed up just a few times. This may come from a read error, since a much larger clone is one base off. The chain couples TRBV29-1 to TRBJ2-4, with TRBD1 matching 11 bases. The CDR3 runs to 14 residues. Germline CDR1 and CDR2: SQVTM and ANQGSEA. The CDR3 loop is CSVLPGTGGNSQYF. Written as DNA, the CDR3 is TGCAGCGTCCTGCCCGGGACAGGGGGTAACAGTCAGTACTTC.

Comment on this clonotype: The DNA is omitted, as the CDR3 cannot be located on it reliably, and the CDR3 follows TCRdb's listing. The V call is TRBV6-6, the J call TRBJ1-2; the tabulated D call, TRBD1, remains unverified against the DNA. Per the germline V gene, CDR1 is MNHNY and CDR2 is SVGAGI (reference sequence). Inclusive of both ends, the CDR3 amounts to 15 amino acids. The CDR3 sequence is CASSGIGQGNYGCTF.

The V gene is TRBV9, the J gene TRBJ2-3; 14 nucleotides match TRBD2. This CDR3 has 17 amino acids. V shed 2 bases, J shed 5 bases, and the junction held 7 bases outside the gene matches. CDR1 and CDR2 (germline): SGDLS, YYNGEE. CDR3 region: CASSVPQTSGRGDTQYF. CDR3 sequence (DNA): TGTGCCAGCAGCGTCCCCCAGACTAGCGGGAGGGGAGATACGCAGTATTTT.

At least ten counts were recorded for this clonotype. The chain recombines TRBV29-1 with TRBJ2-3, with 7 bases that match TRBD2. After removal of 4 bases from V and 5 bases from J, the junction contained 3 bases not matched to a gene. The germline V gene encodes CDR1 SQVTM and CDR2 ANQGSEA. This CDR3 comprises 12 residues. CDR3 DNA sequence: TGCAGCGTTGGACTAGCACAAGATACGCAGTATTTT. Amino acid sequence: CSVGLAQDTQYF.